This T cell receptor (beta chain) was found in a study of blood T cell repertoires in COVID-19. Libraries were prepared by immunoSEQ multiplex PCR; TCRdb keeps only in-frame clonotypes and omits some of them. The table lists around 33,000 clones, about 78% of them singletons. The germline gives CDR1 SGHTS, CDR2 YDEGEE. The germline V and J ends were trimmed by 3 bases and 2 bases, with 8 bases remaining between them. The length of the CDR3 is 13 residues. The sequenced sample consisted of peripheral blood. The clonotype comes from an elderly man with acute or convalescent COVID-19. This sequence joins TRBV5-8 and TRBJ1-2, with D uncertain. CDR3 sequence: CASSYNLNYGYTF. CDR3 bases: TGTGCCAGCAGCTACAACCTCAACTATGGCTACACCTTC. Variable domain in full (rest from reference TRBV5-8 and TRBJ1-2): EAGVTQSPTHLIKTRGQQATLRCSPISGHTSVYWYQQALGLGLQFLLWYDEGEERNRGNFPPRFSGRQFPNYSSELNVNALELEDSALYLCASSYNLNYGYTFGSGTRLTVV.